The sequence of this T cell receptor (beta chain) was determined in a study of blood T cell repertoires in COVID-19. Study-level background: T cells, B-cell-depleted T cells, or PBMCs provided the cDNA or gDNA that served as material.

Participant reports of clinical history set cohort assignment. The CDR3 runs to 17 residues. TCRdb's table, derived via immunoSEQ multiplex PCR, lists solely in-frame clones and lacks some. The data hold roughly 240,000 clones, with about nine tenths observed a single time. The clonotype originates from a woman aged 35 to 49 with acute COVID-19. Input material: PBMCs or T cells enriched from blood (not recorded which). The gene calls are TRBV21-1 and TRBJ2-1; TRBD1 is taken as the D call from the table, unchecked against the DNA. TRBV21-1 is designated a pseudogene. CDR3 nucleotide sequence: TGTGCCAGCAGCAAAAAGGAGACAGGGCCAACCTACAATGAGCAGTTCTTC. Amino acid sequence: CASSKKETGPTYNEQFF.